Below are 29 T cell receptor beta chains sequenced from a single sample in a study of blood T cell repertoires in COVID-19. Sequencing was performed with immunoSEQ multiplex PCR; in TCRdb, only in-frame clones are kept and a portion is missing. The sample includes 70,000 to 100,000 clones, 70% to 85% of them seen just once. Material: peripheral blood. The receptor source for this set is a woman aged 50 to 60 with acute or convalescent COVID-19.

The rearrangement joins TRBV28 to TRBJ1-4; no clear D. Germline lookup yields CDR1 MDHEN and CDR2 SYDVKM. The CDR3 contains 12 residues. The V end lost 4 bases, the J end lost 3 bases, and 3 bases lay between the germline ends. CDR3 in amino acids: CASSSANEKLFF. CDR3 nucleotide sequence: TGTGCCAGCAGTTCAGCTAATGAAAAACTGTTTTTT.

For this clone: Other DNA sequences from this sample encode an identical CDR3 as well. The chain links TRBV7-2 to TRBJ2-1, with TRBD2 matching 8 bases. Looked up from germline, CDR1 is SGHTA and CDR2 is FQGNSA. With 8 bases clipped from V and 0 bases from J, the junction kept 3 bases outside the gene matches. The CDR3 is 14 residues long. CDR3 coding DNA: TGTGCCAGCCGTGCGGGGGGCTCCTACAATGAGCAGTTCTTC. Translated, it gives CASRAGGSYNEQFF.

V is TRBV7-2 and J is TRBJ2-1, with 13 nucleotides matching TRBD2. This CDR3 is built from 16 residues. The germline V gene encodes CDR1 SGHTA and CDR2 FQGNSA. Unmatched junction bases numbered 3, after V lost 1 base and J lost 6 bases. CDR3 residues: CASSLGGLAGTNEQFF. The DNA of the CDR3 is TGTGCCAGCAGCTTAGGGGGACTAGCGGGGACCAATGAGCAGTTCTTC.

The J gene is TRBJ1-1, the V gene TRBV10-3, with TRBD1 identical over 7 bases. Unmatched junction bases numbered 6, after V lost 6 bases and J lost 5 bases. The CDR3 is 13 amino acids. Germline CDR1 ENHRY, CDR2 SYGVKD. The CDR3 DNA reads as TGTGCCATCAGATGGGACAGCTCTACTGAAGCTTTCTTT. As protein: CAIRWDSSTEAFF.

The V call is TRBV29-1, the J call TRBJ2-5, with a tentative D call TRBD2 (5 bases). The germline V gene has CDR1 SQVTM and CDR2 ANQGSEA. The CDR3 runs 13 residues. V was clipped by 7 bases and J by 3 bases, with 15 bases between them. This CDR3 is CSAWAGEKETQYF. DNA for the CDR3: TGCAGCGCGTGGGCCGGGGAGAAAGAGACCCAGTACTTC.

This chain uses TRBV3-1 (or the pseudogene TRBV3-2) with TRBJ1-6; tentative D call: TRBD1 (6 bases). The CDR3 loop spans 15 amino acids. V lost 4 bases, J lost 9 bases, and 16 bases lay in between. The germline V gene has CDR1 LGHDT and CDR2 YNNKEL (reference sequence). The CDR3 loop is CASSRPGTRASPLHF. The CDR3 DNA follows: TGTGCCAGCAGCCGGCCCGGGACAAGGGCTTCACCCCTCCACTTT.

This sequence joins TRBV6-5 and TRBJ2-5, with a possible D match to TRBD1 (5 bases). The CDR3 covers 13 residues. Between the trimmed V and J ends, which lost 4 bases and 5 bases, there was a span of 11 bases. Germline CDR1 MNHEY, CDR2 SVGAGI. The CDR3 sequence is CASSFQGRETQYF. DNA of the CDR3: TGTGCCAGCAGTTTTCAGGGCAGGGAGACCCAGTACTTC.

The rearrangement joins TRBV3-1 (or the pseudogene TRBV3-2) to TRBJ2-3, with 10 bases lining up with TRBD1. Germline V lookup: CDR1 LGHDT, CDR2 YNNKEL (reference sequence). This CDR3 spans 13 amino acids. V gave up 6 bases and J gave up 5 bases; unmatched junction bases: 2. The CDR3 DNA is TGTGCCAGCAGAGACAGGGGGCGAGATACGCAGTATTTT. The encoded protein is CASRDRGRDTQYF.

The CDR3 region is CASSDGTGIYGYTF. The CDR3 nucleotides are TGTGCCAGCAGTGACGGGACAGGGATCTATGGCTACACCTTC. The chain uses TRBV6-1 and TRBJ1-2; 9 bases are a match to TRBD1. The V and J ends lost 3 bases and 4 bases, in that order; junction bases with no gene match: 3. This CDR3 is built from 14 residues. CDR1 is MNHNS and CDR2 is SASEGT in the germline V gene.

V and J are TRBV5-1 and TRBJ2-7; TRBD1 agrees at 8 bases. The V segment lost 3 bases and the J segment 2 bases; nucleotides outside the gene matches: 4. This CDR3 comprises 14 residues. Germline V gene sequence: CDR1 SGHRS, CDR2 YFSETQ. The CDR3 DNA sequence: TGCGCCAGCAGCTCTGGGACAGGTACCTACGAGCAGTACTTC. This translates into CASSSGTGTYEQYF.

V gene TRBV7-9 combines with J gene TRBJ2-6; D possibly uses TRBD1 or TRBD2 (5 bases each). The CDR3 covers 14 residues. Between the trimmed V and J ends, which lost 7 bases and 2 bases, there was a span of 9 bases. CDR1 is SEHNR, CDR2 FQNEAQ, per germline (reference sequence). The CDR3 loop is CASTGSAGANVLTF. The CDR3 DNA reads TGTGCCAGCACAGGGAGTGCTGGGGCCAACGTCCTGACTTTC.

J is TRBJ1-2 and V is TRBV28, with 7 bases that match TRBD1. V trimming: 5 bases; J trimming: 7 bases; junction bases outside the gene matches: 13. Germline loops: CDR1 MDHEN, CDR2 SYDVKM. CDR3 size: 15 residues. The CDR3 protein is CASSPPSTGKRGYTF. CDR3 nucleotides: TGTGCCAGCAGTCCCCCCTCGACAGGGAAACGTGGCTACACCTTC.

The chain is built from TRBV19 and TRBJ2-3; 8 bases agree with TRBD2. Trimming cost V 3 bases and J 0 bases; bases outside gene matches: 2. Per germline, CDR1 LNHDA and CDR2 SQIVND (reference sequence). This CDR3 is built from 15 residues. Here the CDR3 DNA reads TGTGCCAGTAGTATTGCGGGGGGAAGCACAGATACGCAGTATTTT. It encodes CASSIAGGSTDTQYF.

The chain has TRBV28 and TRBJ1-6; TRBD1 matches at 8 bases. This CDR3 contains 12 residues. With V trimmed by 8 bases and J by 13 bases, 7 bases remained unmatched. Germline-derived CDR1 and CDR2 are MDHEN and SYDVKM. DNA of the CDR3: TGTGCCAGCGGGACAGGTCGTCGCCCCCTCCACTTT. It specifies CASGTGRRPLHF.

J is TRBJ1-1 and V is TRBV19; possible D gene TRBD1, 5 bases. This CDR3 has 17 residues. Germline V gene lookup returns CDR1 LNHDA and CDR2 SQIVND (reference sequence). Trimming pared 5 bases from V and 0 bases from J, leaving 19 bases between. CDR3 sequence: CASSPDNHRFMNTEAFF. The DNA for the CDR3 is TGTGCCAGTAGTCCGGACAACCATCGCTTCATGAACACTGAAGCTTTCTTT.

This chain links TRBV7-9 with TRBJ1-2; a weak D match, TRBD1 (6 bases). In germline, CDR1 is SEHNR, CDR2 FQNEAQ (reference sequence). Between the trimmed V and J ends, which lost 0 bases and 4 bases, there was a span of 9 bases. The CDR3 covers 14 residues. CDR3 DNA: TGTGCCAGCAGCTTAGCGGGGGCGGGCTATGGCTACACCTTC. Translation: CASSLAGAGYGYTF.

This CDR3 is CASSPSTGALKGPQHF. DNA for the CDR3: TGTGCCAGCAGCCCCAGTACAGGGGCCCTCAAGGGGCCCCAGCATTTT. The V gene is TRBV27, the J gene TRBJ1-5; 7 positions match TRBD1. Germline V gene sequence: CDR1 MNHEY, CDR2 SMNVEV (reference sequence). The CDR3 sequence is 16 residues long. Trimming took 6 bases from V and 9 from J; bases not matched to a gene: 17.

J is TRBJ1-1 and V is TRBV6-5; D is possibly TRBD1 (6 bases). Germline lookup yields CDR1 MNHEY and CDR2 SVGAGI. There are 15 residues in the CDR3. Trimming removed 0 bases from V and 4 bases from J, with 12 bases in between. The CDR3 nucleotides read TGTGCCAGCAGTTACTCGAGGGGGTCGAGCACTGAAGCTTTCTTT. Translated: CASSYSRGSSTEAFF.

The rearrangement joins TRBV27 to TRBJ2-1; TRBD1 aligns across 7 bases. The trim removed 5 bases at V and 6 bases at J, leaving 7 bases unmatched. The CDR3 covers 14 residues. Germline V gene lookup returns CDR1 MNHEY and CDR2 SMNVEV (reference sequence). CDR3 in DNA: TGTGCCAGCAGTCCCCGGGACAGACCCAATGAGCAGTTCTTC. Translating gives CASSPRDRPNEQFF.

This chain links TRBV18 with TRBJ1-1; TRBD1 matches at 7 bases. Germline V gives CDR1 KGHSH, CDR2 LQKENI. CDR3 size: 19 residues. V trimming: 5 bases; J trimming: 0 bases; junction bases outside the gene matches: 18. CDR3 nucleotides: TGTGCCAGCTCATTATTGACAGGGCACGGAGGTGGTATGAACACTGAAGCTTTCTTT. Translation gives CASSLLTGHGGGMNTEAFF.

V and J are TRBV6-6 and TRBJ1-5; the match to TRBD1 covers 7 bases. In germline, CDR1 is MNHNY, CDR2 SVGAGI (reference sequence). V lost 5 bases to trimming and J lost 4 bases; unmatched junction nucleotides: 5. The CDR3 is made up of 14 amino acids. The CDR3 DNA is TGTGCCAGCAGTCTCAGGGGGGTAAATCAGCCCCAGCATTTT. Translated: CASSLRGVNQPQHF.

CDR3 amino acids: CASSIGRGILMNTEAFF. CDR3 nucleotides: TGTGCCAGTAGTATCGGCAGGGGGATTCTCATGAACACTGAAGCTTTCTTT. The genes are TRBV19 and TRBJ1-1, with 7 positions matching TRBD1. The germline V gene has CDR1 LNHDA and CDR2 SQIVND (reference sequence). With 3 bases clipped from V and 0 bases from J, the junction kept 10 bases outside the gene matches. This CDR3 comprises 17 residues. The full variable domain, rest sourced from reference TRBV19 and TRBJ1-1, is DGGITQSPKYLFRKEGQNVTLSCEQNLNHDAMYWYRQDPGQGLRLIYYSQIVNDFQKGDIAEGYSVSREKKESFPLTVTSAQKNPTAFYLCASSIGRGILMNTEAFFGQGTRLTVV.

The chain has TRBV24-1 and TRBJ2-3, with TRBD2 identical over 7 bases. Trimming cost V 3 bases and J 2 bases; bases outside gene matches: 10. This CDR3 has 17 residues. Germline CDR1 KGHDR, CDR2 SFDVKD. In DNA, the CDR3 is TGTGCCACCAGTGATACCCCCGGGGGGTCCTACACAGATACGCAGTATTTT. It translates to CATSDTPGGSYTDTQYF.

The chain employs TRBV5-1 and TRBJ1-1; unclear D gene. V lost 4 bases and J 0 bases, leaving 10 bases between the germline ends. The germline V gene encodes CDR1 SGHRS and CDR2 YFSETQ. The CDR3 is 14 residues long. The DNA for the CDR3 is TGCGCCAGCAGCCCTGAGAGGTTGAACACTGAAGCTTTCTTT. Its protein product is CASSPERLNTEAFF.

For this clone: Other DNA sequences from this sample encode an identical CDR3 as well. CDR3 sequence: CASSIAGATEAFF. CDR3 nucleotide sequence: TGTGCCAGTAGTATAGCCGGAGCCACTGAAGCTTTCTTT. V gene TRBV19 combines with J gene TRBJ1-1; unclear D gene. The CDR3 runs 13 residues. V lost 1 base, J lost 4 bases, and 7 bases lay in between. CDR1 LNHDA and CDR2 SQIVND come from the germline V gene (reference sequence).

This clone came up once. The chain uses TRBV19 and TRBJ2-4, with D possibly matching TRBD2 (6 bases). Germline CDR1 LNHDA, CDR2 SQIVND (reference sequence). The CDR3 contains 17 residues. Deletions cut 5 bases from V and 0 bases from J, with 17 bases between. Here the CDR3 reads CASSSDRGTGAKNIQYF. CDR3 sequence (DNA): TGTGCCAGTAGTTCTGACCGGGGGACTGGAGCCAAAAACATTCAGTACTTC.

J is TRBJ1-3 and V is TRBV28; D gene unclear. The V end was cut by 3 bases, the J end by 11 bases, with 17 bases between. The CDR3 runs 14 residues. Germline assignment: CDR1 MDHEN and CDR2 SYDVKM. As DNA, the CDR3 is TGTGCCAGCAGTTTGGATGCCTGGGGAGTCGCCATATATTTT. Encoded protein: CASSLDAWGVAIYF. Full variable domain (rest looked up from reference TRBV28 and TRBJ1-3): DVKVTQSSRYLVKRTGEKVFLECVQDMDHENMFWYRQDPGLGLRLIYFSYDVKMKEKGDIPEGYSVSREKKERFSLILESASTNQTSMYLCASSLDAWGVAIYFGEGSWLTVV.

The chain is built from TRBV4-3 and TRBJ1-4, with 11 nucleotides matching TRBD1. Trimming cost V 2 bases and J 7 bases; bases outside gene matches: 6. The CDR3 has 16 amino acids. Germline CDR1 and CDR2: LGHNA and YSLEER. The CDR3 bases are TGCGCCAGCAGCCAAATCGGACAGGGGGCCGGTGAAAAACTGTTTTTT. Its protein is CASSQIGQGAGEKLFF.

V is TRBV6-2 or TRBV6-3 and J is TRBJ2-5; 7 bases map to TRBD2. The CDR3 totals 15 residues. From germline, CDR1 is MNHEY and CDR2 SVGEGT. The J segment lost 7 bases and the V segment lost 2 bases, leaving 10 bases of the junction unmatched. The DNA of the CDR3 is TGTGCCAGCAGTTACGGGAGGGACTCCTCCGGGACCCAGTACTTC. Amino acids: CASSYGRDSSGTQYF.